This TCR beta chain stems from a study of shared clonotypes between healthy human individuals. Study-level points and caveats: Generation of non-shared clonotypes was less probable than generation of clonotypes shared by all four donors.

Using approximately 200 ng DNA, some 30,000 T cell genomes, the sorted-subset replicate PCRs were run. Authors' processing steps: There were no quality scores in the junction-only immunoSEQ sequences, so filtering differed. Sequencing was performed with immunoSEQ multiplex PCR; in TCRdb, only in-frame clones are kept and a portion is missing. V and J calls and clone size are as listed in that table; D and trimming were resolved from the DNA. The sample records some 2.1 million clones, over 85% being singletons. Regarding this clone: Its antigen is currently unknown.

The sample was naive CD4+ T cells sorted from blood. Subset here: CD45RA+ positively selected. This TCR came from a young man in good health.

The CDR3 sequence: CASSPRDRVDSPLHF. The CDR3 region has the DNA TGTGCCAGCAGCCCTAGGGACAGGGTTGATTCACCCCTCCACTTT. J is TRBJ1-6 and V is TRBV2, with 9 bases lining up with TRBD1. The CDR3 loop spans 15 amino acids. Trimming removed 6 bases from V and 8 bases from J; junction bases left unmatched: 8. Germline lookup yields CDR1 SNHLY and CDR2 FYNNEI.